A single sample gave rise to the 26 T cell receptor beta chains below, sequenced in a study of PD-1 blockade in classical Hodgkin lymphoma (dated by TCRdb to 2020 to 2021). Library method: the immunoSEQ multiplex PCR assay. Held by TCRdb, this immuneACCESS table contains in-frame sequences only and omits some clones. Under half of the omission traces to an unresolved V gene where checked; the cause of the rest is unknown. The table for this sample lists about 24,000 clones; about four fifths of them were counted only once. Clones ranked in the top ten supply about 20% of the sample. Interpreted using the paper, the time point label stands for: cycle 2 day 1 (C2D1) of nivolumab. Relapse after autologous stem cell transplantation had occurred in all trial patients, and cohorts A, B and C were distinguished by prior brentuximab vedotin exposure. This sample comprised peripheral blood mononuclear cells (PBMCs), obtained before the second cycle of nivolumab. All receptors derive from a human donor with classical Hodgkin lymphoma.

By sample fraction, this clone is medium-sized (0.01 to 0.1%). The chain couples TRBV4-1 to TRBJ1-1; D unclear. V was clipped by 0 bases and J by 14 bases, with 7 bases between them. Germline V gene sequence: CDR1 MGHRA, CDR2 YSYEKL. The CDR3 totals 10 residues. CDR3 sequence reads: CASSQDRTFF. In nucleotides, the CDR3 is TGCGCCAGCAGCCAAGATCGAACCTTCTTT.

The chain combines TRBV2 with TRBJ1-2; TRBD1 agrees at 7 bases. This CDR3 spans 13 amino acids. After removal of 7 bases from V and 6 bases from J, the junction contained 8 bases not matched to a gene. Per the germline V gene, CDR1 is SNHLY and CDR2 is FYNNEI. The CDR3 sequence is CASNLQGKDGYTF. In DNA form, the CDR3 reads TGTGCCAGCAATTTACAGGGGAAAGATGGCTACACCTTC.

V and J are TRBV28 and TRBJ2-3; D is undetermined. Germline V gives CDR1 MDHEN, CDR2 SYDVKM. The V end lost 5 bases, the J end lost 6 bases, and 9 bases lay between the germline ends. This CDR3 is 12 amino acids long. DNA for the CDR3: TGTGCCAGCAGTGACCTGAGGGATACGCAGTATTTT. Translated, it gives CASSDLRDTQYF. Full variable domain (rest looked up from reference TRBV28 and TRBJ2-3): DVKVTQSSRYLVKRTGEKVFLECVQDMDHENMFWYRQDPGLGLRLIYFSYDVKMKEKGDIPEGYSVSREKKERFSLILESASTNQTSMYLCASSDLRDTQYFGPGTRLTVL.

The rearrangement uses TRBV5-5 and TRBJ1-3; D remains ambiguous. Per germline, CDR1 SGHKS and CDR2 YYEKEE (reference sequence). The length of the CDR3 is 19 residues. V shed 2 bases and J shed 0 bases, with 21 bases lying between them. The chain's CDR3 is CASSFYRQFERISGNTIYF. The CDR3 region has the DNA TGTGCCAGCAGCTTTTATAGACAATTTGAGAGGATCTCTGGAAACACCATATATTTT.

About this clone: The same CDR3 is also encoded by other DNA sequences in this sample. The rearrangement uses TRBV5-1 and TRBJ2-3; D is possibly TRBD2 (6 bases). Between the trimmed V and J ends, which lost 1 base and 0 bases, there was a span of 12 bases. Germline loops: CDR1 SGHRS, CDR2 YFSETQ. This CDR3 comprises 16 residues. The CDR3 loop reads CASSLNGRGSTDTQYF. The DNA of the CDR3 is TGCGCCAGCAGCTTGAACGGGCGGGGTAGCACAGATACGCAGTATTTT. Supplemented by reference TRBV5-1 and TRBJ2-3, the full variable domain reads KAGVTQTPRYLIKTRGQQVTLSCSPISGHRSVSWYQQTPGQGLQFLFEYFSETQRNKGNFPGRFSGRQFSNSRSEMNVSTLELGDSALYLCASSLNGRGSTDTQYFGPGTRLTVL.

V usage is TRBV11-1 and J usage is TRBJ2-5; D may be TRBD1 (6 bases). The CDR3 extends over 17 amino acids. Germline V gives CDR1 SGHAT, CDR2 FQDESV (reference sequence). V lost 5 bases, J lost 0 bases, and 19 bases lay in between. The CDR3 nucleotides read TGTGCCAGCAGCGCCGGTCCGGGACAAGAAAACCAAGAGACCCAGTACTTC. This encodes CASSAGPGQENQETQYF.

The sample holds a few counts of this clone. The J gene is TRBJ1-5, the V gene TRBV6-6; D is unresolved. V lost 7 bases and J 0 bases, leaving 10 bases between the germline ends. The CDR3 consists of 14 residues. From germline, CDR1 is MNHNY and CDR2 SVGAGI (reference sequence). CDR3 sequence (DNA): TGTGCCAGCACGGTACGGAATAGCAATCAGCCCCAGCATTTT. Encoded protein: CASTVRNSNQPQHF.

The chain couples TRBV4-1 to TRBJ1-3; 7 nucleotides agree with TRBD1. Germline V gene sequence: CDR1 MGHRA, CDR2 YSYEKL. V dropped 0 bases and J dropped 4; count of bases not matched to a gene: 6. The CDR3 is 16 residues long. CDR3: CASSQDQGVRGNTIYF. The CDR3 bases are TGCGCCAGCAGCCAAGACCAGGGGGTAAGGGGAAACACCATATATTTT.

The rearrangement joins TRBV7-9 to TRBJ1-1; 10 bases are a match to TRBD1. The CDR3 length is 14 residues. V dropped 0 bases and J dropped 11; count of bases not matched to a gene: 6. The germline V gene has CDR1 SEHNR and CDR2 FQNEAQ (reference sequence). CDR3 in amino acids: CASSLALDRGLAFF. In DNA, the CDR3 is TGTGCCAGCAGCTTAGCGCTCGACAGGGGGCTGGCTTTCTTT.

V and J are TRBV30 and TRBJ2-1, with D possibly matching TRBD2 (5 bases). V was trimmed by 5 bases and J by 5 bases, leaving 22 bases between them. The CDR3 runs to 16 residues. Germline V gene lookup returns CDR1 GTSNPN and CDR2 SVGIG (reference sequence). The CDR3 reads CAWGSTRVPQNNEQFF. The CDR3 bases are TGTGCCTGGGGTTCTACTAGGGTCCCCCAAAACAATGAGCAGTTCTTC.

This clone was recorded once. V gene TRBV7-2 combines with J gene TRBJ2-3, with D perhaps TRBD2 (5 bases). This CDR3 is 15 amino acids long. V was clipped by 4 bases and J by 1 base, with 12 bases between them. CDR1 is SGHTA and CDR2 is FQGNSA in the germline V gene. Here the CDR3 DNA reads TGTGCCAGCAGCTCCCCCCCCGGGGGCACAGATACGCAGTATTTT. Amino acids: CASSSPPGGTDTQYF. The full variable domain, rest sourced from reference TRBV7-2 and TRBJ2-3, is GAGVSQSPSNKVTEKGKDVELRCDPISGHTALYWYRQSLGQGLEFLIYFQGNSAPDKSGLPSDRFSAERTGGSVSTLTIQRTQQEDSAVYLCASSSPPGGTDTQYFGPGTRLTVL.

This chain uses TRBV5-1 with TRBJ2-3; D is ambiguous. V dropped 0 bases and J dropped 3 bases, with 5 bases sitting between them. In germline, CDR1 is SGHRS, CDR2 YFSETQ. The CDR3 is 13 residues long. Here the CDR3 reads CASSLGGTDTQYF. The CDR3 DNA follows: TGCGCCAGCAGCTTGGGAGGTACAGATACGCAGTATTTT.

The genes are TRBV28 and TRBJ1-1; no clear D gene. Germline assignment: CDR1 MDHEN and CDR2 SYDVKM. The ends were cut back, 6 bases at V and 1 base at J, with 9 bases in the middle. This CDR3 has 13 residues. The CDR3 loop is CASSGSPNTEAFF. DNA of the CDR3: TGTGCCAGCAGCGGGTCCCCGAACACTGAAGCTTTCTTT.

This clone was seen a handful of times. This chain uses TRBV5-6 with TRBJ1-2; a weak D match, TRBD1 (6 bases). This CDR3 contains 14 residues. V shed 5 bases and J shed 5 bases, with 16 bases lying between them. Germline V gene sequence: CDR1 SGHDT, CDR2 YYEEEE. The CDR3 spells CASSPQGNTYGYTF. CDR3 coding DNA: TGTGCCAGCAGTCCACAGGGAAACACTTATGGCTACACCTTC.

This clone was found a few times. CDR3 protein: CASSPVGGNTEAFF. The CDR3 DNA is TGTGCCAGCTCACCAGTCGGGGGGAACACTGAAGCTTTCTTT. The genes are TRBV18 and TRBJ1-1, with D possibly matching TRBD1 (5 bases). CDR1 is KGHSH, CDR2 LQKENI, per germline. The CDR3 is 14 residues long. The V end was cut by 2 bases, the J end by 1 base, with 8 bases between. Together with reference TRBV18 and TRBJ1-1, the CDR3 gives the full variable domain: NAGVMQNPRHLVRRRGQEARLRCSPMKGHSHVYWYRQLPEEGLKFMVYLQKENIIDESGMPKERFSAEFPKEGPSILRIQQVVRGDSAAYFCASSPVGGNTEAFFGQGTRLTVV.

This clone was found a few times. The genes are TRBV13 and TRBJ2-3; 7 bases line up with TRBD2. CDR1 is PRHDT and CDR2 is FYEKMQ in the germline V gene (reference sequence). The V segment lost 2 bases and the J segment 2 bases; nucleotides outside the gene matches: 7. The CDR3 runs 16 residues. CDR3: CASSLSGASFTDTQYF. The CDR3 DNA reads TGTGCCAGCAGCTTAAGCGGGGCTAGCTTCACAGATACGCAGTATTTT.

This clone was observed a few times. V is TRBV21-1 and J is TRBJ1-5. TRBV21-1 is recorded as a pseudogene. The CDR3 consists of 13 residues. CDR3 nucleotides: TGTGCCAGCAGAACCGTTACCAATCAGCCCCAGCATTTT. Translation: CASRTVTNQPQHF.

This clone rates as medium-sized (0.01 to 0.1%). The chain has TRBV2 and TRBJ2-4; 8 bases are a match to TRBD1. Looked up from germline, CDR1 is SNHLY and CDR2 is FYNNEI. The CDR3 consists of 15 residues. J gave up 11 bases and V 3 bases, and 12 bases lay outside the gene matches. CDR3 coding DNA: TGTGCCAGCAGTGATAAAGCACGGACAGGGTTCTTTCAGTACTTC. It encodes CASSDKARTGFFQYF.

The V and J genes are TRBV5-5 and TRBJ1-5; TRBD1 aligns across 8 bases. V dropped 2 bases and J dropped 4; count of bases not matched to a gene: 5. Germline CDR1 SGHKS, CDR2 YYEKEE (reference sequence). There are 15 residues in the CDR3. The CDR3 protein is CASSLRQGANQPQHF. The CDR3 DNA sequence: TGTGCCAGCAGCTTAAGGCAGGGGGCAAATCAGCCCCAGCATTTT. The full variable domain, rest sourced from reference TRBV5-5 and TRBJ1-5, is DAGVTQSPTHLIKTRGQQVTLRCSPISGHKSVSWYQQVLGQGPQFIFQYYEKEERGRGNFPDRFSARQFPNYSSELNVNALLLGDSALYLCASSLRQGANQPQHFGDGTRLSIL.

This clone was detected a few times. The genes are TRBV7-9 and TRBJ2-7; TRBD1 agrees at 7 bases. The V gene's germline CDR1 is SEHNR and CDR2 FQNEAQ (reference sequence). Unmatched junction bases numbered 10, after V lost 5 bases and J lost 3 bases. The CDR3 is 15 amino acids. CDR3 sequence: CASSARQGANYEQYF. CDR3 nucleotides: TGTGCCAGCAGCGCAAGACAGGGAGCCAACTACGAGCAGTACTTC.

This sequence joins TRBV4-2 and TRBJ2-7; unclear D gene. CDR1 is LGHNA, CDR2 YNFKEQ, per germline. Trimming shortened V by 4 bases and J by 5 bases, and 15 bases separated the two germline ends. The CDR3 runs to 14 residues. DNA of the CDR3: TGTGCCAGCAGCCCAGAGGTCCTGGCCCACGAGCAGTACTTC. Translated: CASSPEVLAHEQYF.

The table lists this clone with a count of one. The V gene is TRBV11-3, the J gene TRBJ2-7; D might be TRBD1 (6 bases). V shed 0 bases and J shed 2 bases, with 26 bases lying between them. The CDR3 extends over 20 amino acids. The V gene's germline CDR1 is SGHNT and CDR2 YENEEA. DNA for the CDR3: TGTGCCAGCAGCTTAGATCCACAACCGGGACACCTATCCCAAGCCTACGAGCAGTACTTC. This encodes CASSLDPQPGHLSQAYEQYF. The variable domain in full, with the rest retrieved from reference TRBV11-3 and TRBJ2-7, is EAGVVQSPRYKIIEKKQPVAFWCNPISGHNTLYWYLQNLGQGPELLIRYENEEAVDDSQLPKDRFSAERLKGVDSTLKIQPAELGDSAVYLCASSLDPQPGHLSQAYEQYFGPGTRLTVT.

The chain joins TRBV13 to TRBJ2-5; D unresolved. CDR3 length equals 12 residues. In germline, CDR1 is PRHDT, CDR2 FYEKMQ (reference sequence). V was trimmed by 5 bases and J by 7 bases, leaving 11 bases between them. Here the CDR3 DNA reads TGTGCCAGCAGCGGACGGACGGGGACCCAGTACTTC. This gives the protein CASSGRTGTQYF.

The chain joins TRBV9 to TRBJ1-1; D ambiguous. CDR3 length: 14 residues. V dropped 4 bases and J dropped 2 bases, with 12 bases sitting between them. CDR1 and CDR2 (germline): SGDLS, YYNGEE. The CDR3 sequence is CASSFGAGNTEAFF. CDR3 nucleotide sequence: TGTGCCAGCAGCTTCGGAGCGGGCAACACTGAAGCTTTCTTT. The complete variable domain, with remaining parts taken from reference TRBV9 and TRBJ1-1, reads DSGVTQTPKHLITATGQRVTLRCSPRSGDLSVYWYQQSLDQGLQFLIQYYNGEERAKGNILERFSAQQFPDLHSELNLSSLELGDSALYFCASSFGAGNTEAFFGQGTRLTVV.

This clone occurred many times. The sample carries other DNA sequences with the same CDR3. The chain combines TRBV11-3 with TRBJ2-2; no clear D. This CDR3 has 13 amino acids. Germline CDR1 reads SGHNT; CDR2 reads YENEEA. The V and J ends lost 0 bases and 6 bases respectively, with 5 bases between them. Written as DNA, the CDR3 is TGTGCCAGCAGCTTAGATTTTTCCGGGGAGCTGTTTTTT. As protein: CASSLDFSGELFF.

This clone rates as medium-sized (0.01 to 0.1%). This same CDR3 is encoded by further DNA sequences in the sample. The CDR3 DNA reads TGCGCCAGCAGCTTGACGACAGGGAGCAATCAGCCCCAGCATTTT. It yields the protein CASSLTTGSNQPQHF. The chain has TRBV5-1 and TRBJ1-5, with 7 positions matching TRBD1. CDR3 length: 15 amino acids. Germline CDR1 reads SGHRS; CDR2 reads YFSETQ. The V gene end was trimmed by 1 base and the J gene end by 1 base; junction bases not matched to a gene: 2.